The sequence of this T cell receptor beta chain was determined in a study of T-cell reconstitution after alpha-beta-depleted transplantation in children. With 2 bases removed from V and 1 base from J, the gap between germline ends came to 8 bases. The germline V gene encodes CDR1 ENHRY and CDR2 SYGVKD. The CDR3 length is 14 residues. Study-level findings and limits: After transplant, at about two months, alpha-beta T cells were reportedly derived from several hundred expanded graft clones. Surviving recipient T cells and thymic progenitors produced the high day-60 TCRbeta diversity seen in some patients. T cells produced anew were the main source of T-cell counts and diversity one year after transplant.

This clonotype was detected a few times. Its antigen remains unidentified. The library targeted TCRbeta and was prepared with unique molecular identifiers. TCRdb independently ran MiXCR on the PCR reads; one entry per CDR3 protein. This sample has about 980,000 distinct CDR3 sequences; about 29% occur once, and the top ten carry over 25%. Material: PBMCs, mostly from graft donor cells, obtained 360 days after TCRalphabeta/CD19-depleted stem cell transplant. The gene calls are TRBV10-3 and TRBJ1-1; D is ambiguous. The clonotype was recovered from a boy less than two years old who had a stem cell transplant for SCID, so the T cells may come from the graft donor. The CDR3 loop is CAISEPRSNTEAFF. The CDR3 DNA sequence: TGTGCCATCAGTGAGCCCCGATCGAACACTGAAGCTTTCTTT.